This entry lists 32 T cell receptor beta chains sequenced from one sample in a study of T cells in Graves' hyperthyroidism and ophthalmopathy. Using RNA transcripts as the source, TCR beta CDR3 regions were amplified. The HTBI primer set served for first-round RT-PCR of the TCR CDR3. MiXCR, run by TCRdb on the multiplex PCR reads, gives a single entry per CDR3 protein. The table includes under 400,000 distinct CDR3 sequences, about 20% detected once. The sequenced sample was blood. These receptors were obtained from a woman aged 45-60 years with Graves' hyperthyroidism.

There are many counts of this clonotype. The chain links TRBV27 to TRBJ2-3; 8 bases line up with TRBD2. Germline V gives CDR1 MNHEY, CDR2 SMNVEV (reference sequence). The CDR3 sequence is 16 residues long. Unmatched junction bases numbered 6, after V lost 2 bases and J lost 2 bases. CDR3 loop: CASSLGRAGVTDTQYF. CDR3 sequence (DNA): TGTGCCAGCAGTTTAGGCAGAGCGGGGGTCACAGATACGCAGTATTTT.

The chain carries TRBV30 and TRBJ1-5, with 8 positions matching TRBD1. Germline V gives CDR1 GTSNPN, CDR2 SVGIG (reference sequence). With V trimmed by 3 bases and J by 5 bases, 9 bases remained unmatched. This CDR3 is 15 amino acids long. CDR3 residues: CAWRIGTGDYQPQHF. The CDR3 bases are TGTGCCTGGAGGATCGGGACAGGCGATTATCAGCCCCAGCATTTT.

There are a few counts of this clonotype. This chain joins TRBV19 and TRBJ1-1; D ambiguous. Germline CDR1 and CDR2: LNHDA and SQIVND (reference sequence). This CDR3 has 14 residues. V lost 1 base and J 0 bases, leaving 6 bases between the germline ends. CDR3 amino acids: CASSIGIMNTEAFF. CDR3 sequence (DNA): TGTGCCAGTAGTATAGGGATCATGAACACTGAAGCTTTCTTT.

The CDR3 nucleotides read TGCGCCAGCAGCTTGGCGGGAGGGTGGGCCACTGAAGCTTTCTTT. Residues: CASSLAGGWATEAFF. The V call is TRBV5-1, the J call TRBJ1-1; D gene unclear. Between the trimmed V and J ends, which lost 0 bases and 4 bases, there was a span of 13 bases. CDR1 and CDR2 (germline): SGHRS, YFSETQ. The CDR3 extends over 15 amino acids. The full variable domain, rest sourced from reference TRBV5-1 and TRBJ1-1, is KAGVTQTPRYLIKTRGQQVTLSCSPISGHRSVSWYQQTPGQGLQFLFEYFSETQRNKGNFPGRFSGRQFSNSRSEMNVSTLELGDSALYLCASSLAGGWATEAFFGQGTRLTVV.

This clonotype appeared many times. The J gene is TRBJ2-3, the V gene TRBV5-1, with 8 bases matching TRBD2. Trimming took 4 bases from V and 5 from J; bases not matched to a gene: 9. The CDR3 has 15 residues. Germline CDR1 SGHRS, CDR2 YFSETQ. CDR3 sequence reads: CASSHTSGPKDTQYF. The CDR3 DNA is TGCGCCAGCAGCCATACTAGCGGCCCCAAAGATACGCAGTATTTT.

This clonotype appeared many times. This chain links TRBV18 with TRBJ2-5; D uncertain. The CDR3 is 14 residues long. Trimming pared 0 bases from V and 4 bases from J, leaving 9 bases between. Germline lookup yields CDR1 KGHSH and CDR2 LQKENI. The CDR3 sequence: CASSPPPGGETQYF. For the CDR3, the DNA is TGTGCCAGCTCACCACCGCCGGGTGGAGAGACCCAGTACTTC.

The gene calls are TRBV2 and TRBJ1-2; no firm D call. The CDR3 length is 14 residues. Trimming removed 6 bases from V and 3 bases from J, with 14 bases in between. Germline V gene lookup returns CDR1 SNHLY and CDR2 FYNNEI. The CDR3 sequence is CASSAAPPDYGYTF. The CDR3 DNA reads TGTGCCAGCAGCGCGGCGCCCCCTGACTATGGCTACACCTTC.

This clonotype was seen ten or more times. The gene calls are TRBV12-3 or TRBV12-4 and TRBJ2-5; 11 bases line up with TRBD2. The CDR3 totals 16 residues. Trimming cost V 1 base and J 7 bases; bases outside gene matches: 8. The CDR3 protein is CASSLDLAGGPVTQYF. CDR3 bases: TGTGCCAGCAGTTTAGATTTAGCGGGAGGGCCCGTGACCCAGTACTTC.

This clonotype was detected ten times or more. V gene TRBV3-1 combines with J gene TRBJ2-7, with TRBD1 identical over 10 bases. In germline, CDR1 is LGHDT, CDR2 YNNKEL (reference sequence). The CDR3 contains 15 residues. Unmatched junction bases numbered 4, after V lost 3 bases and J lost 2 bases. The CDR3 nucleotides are TGTGCCAGCAGCCAGGGACAGGGGTGGCCCTACGAGCAGTACTTC. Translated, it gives CASSQGQGWPYEQYF.

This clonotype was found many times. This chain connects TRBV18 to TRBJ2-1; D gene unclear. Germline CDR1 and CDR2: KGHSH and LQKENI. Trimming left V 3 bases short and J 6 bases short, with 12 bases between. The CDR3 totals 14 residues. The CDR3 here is CASSPRYPPNEQFF. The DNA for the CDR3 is TGTGCCAGCTCACCGCGATACCCCCCCAATGAGCAGTTCTTC.

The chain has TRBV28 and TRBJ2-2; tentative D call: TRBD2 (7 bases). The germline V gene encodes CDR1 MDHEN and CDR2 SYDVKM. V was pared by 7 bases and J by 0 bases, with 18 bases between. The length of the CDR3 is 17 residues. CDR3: CASTPGGGGSNTGELFF. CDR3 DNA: TGTGCCAGCACCCCTGGGGGCGGGGGATCGAACACCGGGGAGCTGTTTTTT.

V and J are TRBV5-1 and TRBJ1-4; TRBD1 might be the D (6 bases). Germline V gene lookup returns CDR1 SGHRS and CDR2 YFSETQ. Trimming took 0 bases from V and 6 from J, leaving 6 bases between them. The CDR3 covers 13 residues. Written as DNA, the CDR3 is TGCGCCAGCAGCTTGGAGGGGGATGAAAAACTGTTTTTT. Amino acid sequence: CASSLEGDEKLFF.

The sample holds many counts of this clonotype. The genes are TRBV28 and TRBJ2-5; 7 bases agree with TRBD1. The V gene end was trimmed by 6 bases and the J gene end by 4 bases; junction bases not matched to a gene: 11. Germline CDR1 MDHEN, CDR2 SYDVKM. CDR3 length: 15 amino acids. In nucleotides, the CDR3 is TGTGCCAGCAGCTCAGGGGGAGCCCAAAGAGAGACCCAGTACTTC. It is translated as CASSSGGAQRETQYF.

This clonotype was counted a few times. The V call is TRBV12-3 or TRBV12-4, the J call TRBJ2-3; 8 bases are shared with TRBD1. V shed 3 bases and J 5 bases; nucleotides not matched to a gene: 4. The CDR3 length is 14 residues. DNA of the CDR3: TGTGCCAGCAGTTTTCAGGGGGCTGTAGATACGCAGTATTTT. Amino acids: CASSFQGAVDTQYF.

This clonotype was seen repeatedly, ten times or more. Here the CDR3 DNA reads TGTGCCAGCAGACTCCGTTCGGGGAGCTCCTACAATGAGCAGTTCTTC. Its protein is CASRLRSGSSYNEQFF. The chain uses TRBV6-2 or TRBV6-3 and TRBJ2-1, with D perhaps matching TRBD2 (5 bases). V was pared by 6 bases and J by 0 bases, with 15 bases between. This CDR3 region has 16 residues. CDR1 MNHEY and CDR2 SVGEGT come from the germline V gene.

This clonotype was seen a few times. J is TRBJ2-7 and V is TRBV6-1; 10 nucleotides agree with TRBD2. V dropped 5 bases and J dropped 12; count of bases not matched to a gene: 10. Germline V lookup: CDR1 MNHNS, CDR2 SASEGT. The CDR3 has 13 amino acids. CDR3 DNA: TGTGCCAGCAGTACCGGACTAGCGGTCCAAGCGTACTTC. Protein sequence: CASSTGLAVQAYF.

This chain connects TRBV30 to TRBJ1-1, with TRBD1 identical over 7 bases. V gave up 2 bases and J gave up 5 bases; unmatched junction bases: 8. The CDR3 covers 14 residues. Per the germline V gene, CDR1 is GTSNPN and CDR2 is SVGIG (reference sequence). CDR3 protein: CAWSSQGGGTEAFF. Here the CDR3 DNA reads TGTGCCTGGAGTTCCCAGGGGGGCGGAACTGAAGCTTTCTTT.

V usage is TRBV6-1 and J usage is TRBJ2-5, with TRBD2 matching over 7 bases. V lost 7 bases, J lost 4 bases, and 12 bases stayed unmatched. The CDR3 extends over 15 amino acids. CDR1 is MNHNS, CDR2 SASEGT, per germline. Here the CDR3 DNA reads TGTGCCAGCACCCCGGGGGAGGGACTGGCAGAGACCCAGTACTTC. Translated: CASTPGEGLAETQYF.

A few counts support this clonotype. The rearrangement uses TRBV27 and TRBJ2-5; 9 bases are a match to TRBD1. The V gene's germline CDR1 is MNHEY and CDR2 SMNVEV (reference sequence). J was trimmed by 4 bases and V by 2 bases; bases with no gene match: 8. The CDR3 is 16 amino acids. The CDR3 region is CASSLGGQGGLETQYF. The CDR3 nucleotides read TGTGCCAGCAGTTTAGGGGGACAGGGTGGGTTAGAGACCCAGTACTTC.

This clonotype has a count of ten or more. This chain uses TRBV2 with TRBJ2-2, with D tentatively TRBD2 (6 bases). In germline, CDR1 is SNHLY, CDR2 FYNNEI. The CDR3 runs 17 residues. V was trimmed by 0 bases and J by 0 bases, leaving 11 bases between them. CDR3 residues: CASSEAEGGPNTGELFF. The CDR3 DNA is TGTGCCAGCAGTGAAGCGGAGGGCGGACCGAACACCGGGGAGCTGTTTTTT.

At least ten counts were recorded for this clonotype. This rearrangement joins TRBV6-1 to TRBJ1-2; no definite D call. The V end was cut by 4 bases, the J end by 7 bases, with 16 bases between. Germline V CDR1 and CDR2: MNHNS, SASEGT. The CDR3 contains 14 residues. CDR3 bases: TGTGCCAGCAGTGGCCGGACCCAGAATCGTGGCTACACCTTC. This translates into CASSGRTQNRGYTF.

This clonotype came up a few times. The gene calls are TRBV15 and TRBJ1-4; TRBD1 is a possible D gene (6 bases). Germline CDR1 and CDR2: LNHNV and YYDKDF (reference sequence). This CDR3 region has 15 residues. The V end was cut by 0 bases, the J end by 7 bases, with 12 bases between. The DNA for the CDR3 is TGTGCCACCAGCAGAGATCTGGGGGCTGGTGAAAAACTGTTTTTT. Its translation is CATSRDLGAGEKLFF.

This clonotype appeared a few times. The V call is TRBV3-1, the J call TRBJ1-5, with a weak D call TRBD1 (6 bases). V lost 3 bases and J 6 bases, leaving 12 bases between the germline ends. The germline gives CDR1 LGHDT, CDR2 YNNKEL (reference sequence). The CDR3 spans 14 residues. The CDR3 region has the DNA TGTGCCAGCAGCCAGGCTACAGGGCTTCAGCCCCAGCATTTT. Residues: CASSQATGLQPQHF.

Here the CDR3 reads CASSLDSFHTF. CDR3 DNA sequence: TGCGCCAGCAGCCTGGACAGTTTCCACACCTTC. This chain joins TRBV4-1 and TRBJ1-2; D possibly corresponds to TRBD1 (6 bases). Trimming left V 4 bases short and J 12 bases short, with 12 bases between. This CDR3 is built from 11 residues. Germline-derived CDR1 and CDR2 are MGHRA and YSYEKL.

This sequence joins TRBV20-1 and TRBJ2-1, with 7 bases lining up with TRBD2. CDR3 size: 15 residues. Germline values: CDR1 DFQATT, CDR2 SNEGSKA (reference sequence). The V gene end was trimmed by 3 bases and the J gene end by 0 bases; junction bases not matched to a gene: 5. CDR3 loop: CSASPLASSYNEQFF. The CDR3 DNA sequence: TGCAGTGCTAGTCCACTAGCGAGCTCCTACAATGAGCAGTTCTTC.

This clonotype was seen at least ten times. The CDR3 protein is CASSLALGDTEAFF. The DNA for the CDR3 is TGTGCCAGCAGCTTAGCGCTGGGGGACACTGAAGCTTTCTTT. The genes are TRBV7-6 and TRBJ1-1; D is possibly TRBD1 (5 bases). This CDR3 is built from 14 residues. V gave up 0 bases and J gave up 3 bases, with 8 bases separating them. Per germline, CDR1 SGHVS and CDR2 FNYEAQ.

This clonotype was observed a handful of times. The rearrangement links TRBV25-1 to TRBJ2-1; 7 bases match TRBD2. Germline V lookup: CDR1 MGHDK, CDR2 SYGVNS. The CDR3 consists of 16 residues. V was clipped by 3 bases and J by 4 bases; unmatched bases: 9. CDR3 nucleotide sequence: TGTGCCAGCAGTGATCACGAAGCGGGGTTTTACAATGAGCAGTTCTTC. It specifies CASSDHEAGFYNEQFF. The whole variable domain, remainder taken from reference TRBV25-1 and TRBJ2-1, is EADIYQTPRYLVIGTGKKITLECSQTMGHDKMYWYQQDPGMELHLIHYSYGVNSTEKGDLSSESTVSRIRTEHFPLTLESARPSHTSQYLCASSDHEAGFYNEQFFGPGTRLTVL.

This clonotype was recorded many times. The CDR3 here is CASSLGIGGSTQYF. DNA for the CDR3: TGTGCCAGCAGTTTGGGGATCGGTGGCAGTACGCAGTATTTT. This chain links TRBV12-3 or TRBV12-4 with TRBJ2-3; D remains ambiguous. The V and J ends lost 3 bases and 8 bases respectively, with 15 bases between them. The CDR3 length is 14 residues.

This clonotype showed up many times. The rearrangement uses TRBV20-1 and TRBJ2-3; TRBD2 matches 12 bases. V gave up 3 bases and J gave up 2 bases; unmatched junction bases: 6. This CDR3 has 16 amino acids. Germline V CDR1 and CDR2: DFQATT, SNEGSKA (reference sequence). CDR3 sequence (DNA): TGCAGTGCTAGGCAACTAGCGGGAGGAACCACAGATACGCAGTATTTT. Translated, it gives CSARQLAGGTTDTQYF.

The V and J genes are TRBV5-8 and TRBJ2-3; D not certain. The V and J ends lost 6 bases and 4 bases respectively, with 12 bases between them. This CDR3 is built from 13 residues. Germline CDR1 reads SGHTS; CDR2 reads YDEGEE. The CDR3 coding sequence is TGTGCCAGCAACCTAGACTGGGCAGATACGCAGTATTTT. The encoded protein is CASNLDWADTQYF.

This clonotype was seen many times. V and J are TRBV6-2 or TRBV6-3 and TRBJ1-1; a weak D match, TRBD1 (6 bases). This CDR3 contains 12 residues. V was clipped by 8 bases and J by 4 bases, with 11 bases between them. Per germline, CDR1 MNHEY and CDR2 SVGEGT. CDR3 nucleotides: TGTGCCAGCTGGAGGGGGGCCACTGAAGCTTTCTTT. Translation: CASWRGATEAFF.

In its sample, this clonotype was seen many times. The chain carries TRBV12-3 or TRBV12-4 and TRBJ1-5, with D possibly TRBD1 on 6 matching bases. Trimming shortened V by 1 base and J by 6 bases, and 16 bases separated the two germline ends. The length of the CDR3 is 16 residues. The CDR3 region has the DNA TGTGCCAGCAGTTTAGGGGCAGGGGAAGGGTCTCAGCCCCAGCATTTT. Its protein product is CASSLGAGEGSQPQHF.